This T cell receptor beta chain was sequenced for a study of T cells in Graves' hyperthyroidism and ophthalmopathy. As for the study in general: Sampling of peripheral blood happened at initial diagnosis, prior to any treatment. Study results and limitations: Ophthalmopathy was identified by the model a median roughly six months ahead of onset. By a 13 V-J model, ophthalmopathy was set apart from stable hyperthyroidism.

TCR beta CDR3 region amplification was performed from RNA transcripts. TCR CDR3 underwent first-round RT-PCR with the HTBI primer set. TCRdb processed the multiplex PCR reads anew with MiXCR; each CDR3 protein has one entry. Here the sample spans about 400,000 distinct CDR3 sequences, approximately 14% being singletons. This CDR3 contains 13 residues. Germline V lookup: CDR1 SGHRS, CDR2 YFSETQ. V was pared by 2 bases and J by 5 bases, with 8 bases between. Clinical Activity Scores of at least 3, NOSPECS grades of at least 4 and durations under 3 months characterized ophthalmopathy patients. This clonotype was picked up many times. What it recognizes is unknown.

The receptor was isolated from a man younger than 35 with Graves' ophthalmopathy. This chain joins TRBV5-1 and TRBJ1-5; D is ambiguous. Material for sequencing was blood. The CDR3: CASSFDGYQPQHF. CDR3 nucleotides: TGCGCCAGCAGCTTCGACGGGTATCAGCCCCAGCATTTT.